These 20 T cell receptor beta chains were all obtained from the same sample, sequenced in a study of blood T cells in healthy people across ages. Combining a sample-barcoded 5' primer with a J-beta primer mix, a second PCR ran for about 6 to 12 cycles. TCRdb re-derived calls from the 5' RACE reads in MiXCR, one entry per CDR3 protein. The table has around 900,000 distinct CDR3 sequences, more than 25% seen once; the top ten hold approximately 15%. The sequenced sample consisted of blood. Receptors originate from an elderly woman in good health.

The V call is TRBV7-9, the J call TRBJ2-1; D not certain. Trimming stripped 0 bases from V and 10 bases from J, with 10 bases between. The CDR3 sequence is 13 residues long. Germline CDR1 reads SEHNR; CDR2 reads FQNEAQ (reference sequence). In nucleotides, the CDR3 is TGTGCCAGCAGCTTAGCCGGAGCCACCGAGCAGTTCTTC. Its translation: CASSLAGATEQFF.

This clonotype has at least ten counts. The chain combines TRBV12-3 or TRBV12-4 with TRBJ1-6, with 9 bases identical to TRBD1. This CDR3 has 15 amino acids. With V trimmed by 5 bases and J by 6 bases, 5 bases remained unmatched. DNA of the CDR3: TGTGCCAGCAGTGGACAGGGGTTAGTTAATTCACCCCTCCACTTT. Its protein is CASSGQGLVNSPLHF.

This clonotype has ten or more counts. The rearrangement joins TRBV5-1 to TRBJ2-3; 7 nucleotides match TRBD2. The length of the CDR3 is 13 residues. CDR1 is SGHRS and CDR2 is YFSETQ in the germline V gene. Losses at the gene ends were 4 bases for V and 6 bases for J; bases not matched to a gene: 5. The CDR3 loop is CASSVTSVDTQYF. The CDR3 coding sequence is TGCGCCAGCAGCGTTACTAGCGTGGATACGCAGTATTTT.

This clonotype has at least ten counts. The chain links TRBV6-1 to TRBJ2-7; TRBD1 agrees at 9 bases. Trimming removed 8 bases from V and 1 base from J; junction bases left unmatched: 9. CDR3 length: 15 residues. The germline CDR1 and CDR2 sequences are MNHNS and SASEGT. CDR3 residues: CASYPGTGISYEQYF. DNA of the CDR3: TGTGCCAGCTACCCCGGGACAGGGATTTCCTACGAGCAGTACTTC.

The chain has TRBV20-1 and TRBJ1-6; TRBD1 aligns across 7 bases. V shed 3 bases, J shed 5 bases, and the junction held 4 bases outside the gene matches. The CDR3 sequence is 14 residues long. Per germline, CDR1 DFQATT and CDR2 SNEGSKA (reference sequence). CDR3 residues: CSARPGQNNSPLHF. For the CDR3, the DNA is TGCAGTGCTAGGCCGGGACAGAATAATTCACCCCTCCACTTT.

This chain joins TRBV11-3 and TRBJ2-1; TRBD1 matches 9 bases. Looked up from germline, CDR1 is SGHNT and CDR2 is YENEEA. The CDR3 is 15 residues long. With 0 bases clipped from V and 10 bases from J, the junction kept 7 bases outside the gene matches. The DNA of the CDR3 is TGTGCCAGCAGCTTAGACGGGACAGGGCGCCAAGAGCAGTTCTTC. This translates into CASSLDGTGRQEQFF.

This clonotype was seen at least ten times. The chain uses TRBV7-2 and TRBJ2-7; D may be TRBD1 or TRBD2 (5 bases each). The CDR3 length is 14 residues. Germline V gene sequence: CDR1 SGHTA, CDR2 FQGNSA. V dropped 2 bases and J dropped 4 bases, with 12 bases sitting between them. CDR3 DNA: TGTGCCAGCAGCTTATACGGCAGGGAGTACGAGCAGTACTTC. Its protein product is CASSLYGREYEQYF.

The chain has TRBV20-1 and TRBJ2-5; D call uncertain. Germline CDR1 reads DFQATT; CDR2 reads SNEGSKA (reference sequence). The V end was cut by 0 bases, the J end by 1 base, with 12 bases between. CDR3 size: 15 residues. CDR3 in DNA: TGCAGTGCTAGAGATCGACGTGGCAGCCAAGAGACCCAGTACTTC. Encoded protein: CSARDRRGSQETQYF.

In its sample, this clonotype was seen many times. This chain joins TRBV20-1 and TRBJ2-4; unclear D gene. This CDR3 has 15 amino acids. V was pared by 0 bases and J by 0 bases, with 9 bases between. Per germline, CDR1 DFQATT and CDR2 SNEGSKA (reference sequence). Written as DNA, the CDR3 is TGCAGTGCTAGAGATCAAAACCTAGCCAAAAACATTCAGTACTTC. It translates to CSARDQNLAKNIQYF.

Concerning this clonotype: A much larger clone lies one base from this, so it may be a read error. The rearrangement joins TRBV20-1 to TRBJ1-2; D gene ambiguous. The germline gives CDR1 DFQATT, CDR2 SNEGSKA (reference sequence). This CDR3 has 17 amino acids. V lost 6 bases and J lost 5, with 28 bases in between. The CDR3 DNA reads as TGCAGTGCCCCACCCTTCGGCAGCCTAAGATCAATGTATGGCTACACCTTC. Residues: CSAPPFGSLRSMYGYTF.

This clonotype was observed a handful of times. An end of the junction does not agree with germline; a read error may underlie this. V gene TRBV2 combines with J gene TRBJ2-3, with 8 positions matching TRBD1. The CDR3 contains 15 residues. Germline V gene lookup returns CDR1 SNHLY and CDR2 FYNNEI. CDR3 nucleotides: TGTGCCAGCAGTTCAACAGGGGGAGTTTGGGCTACGAAGTATTTT. The encoded protein is CASSSTGGVWATKYF.

This chain joins TRBV6-1 and TRBJ2-5; D may be TRBD2 (7 bases). The CDR3 is 15 amino acids. Germline CDR1 is MNHNS and CDR2 is SASEGT. V lost 5 bases and J 5 bases, leaving 18 bases between the germline ends. The CDR3 nucleotides are TGTGCCAGCAGTTTCGTAGGGGGGGGCCAGGAGACCCAGTACTTC. Amino acids: CASSFVGGGQETQYF.

The CDR3 coding sequence is TGTGCCAGCAGTTTTAGAATCGCCGAAGGAAATAGCACAGATACGCAGTATTTT. This sequence encodes CASSFRIAEGNSTDTQYF. The chain joins TRBV14 to TRBJ2-3; no clear D. Trimming removed 6 bases at V and 0 bases at J, with 22 bases between. CDR3 length: 18 amino acids. Per the germline V gene, CDR1 is SGHDN and CDR2 is FVKESK.

This clonotype was detected a few times. The chain employs TRBV2 and TRBJ2-2, with D perhaps matching TRBD2 (6 bases). Germline V gene lookup returns CDR1 SNHLY and CDR2 FYNNEI. This CDR3 is 15 amino acids long. The V end lost 6 bases, the J end lost 3 bases, and 14 bases lay between the germline ends. The CDR3 sequence: CASRVAESDTGELFF. CDR3 DNA: TGTGCCAGCAGGGTAGCGGAGTCGGACACCGGGGAGCTGTTTTTT.

The rearrangement joins TRBV11-3 to TRBJ2-5, with 14 bases matching TRBD2. This CDR3 is built from 18 residues. Germline lookup yields CDR1 SGHNT and CDR2 YENEEA. The ends lost 4 bases at V and 5 bases at J; junction bases unmatched: 12. CDR3 coding DNA: TGTGCCAGCAGCTGGGCTGGGACTAGCGGGGGTAGTCTCGAGACCCAGTACTTC. Amino acids: CASSWAGTSGGSLETQYF.

The chain recombines TRBV10-3 with TRBJ2-1, with TRBD2 as a possible D gene (6 bases). The germline V and J ends were trimmed by 6 bases and 9 bases, with 18 bases remaining between them. This CDR3 spans 14 amino acids. The germline gives CDR1 ENHRY, CDR2 SYGVKD. CDR3 sequence: CAISEVSRAGEQFF. The CDR3 bases are TGTGCCATCAGCGAGGTATCGAGAGCGGGTGAGCAGTTCTTC.

This clonotype was seen many times. The chain carries TRBV5-1 and TRBJ2-6; no reliable D call. This CDR3 has 18 amino acids. Trimming removed 0 bases at V and 1 base at J, with 14 bases between. CDR1 and CDR2 (germline): SGHRS, YFSETQ. CDR3 DNA: TGCGCCAGCAGCTTGGGTGACCGCCCGAATTCTGGGGCCAACGTCCTGACTTTC. Residues: CASSLGDRPNSGANVLTF.

V is TRBV7-9 and J is TRBJ2-1, with D unclear. Germline CDR1 reads SEHNR; CDR2 reads FQNEAQ (reference sequence). V was shortened by 5 bases and J by 4 bases, with 12 bases between the two germline ends. CDR3 size: 14 residues. The CDR3: CASSPSGTYNEQFF. The CDR3, as DNA: TGTGCCAGCAGCCCGTCAGGCACTTACAATGAGCAGTTCTTC.

The chain employs TRBV7-2 and TRBJ2-3, with TRBD2 identical over 8 bases. Trimming at V came to 5 bases and at J to 3 bases, leaving 10 bases not matched to a gene. Germline CDR1 and CDR2: SGHTA and FQGNSA. CDR3 length equals 16 residues. This CDR3 is CASSQPAGVGTDTQYF. The CDR3 coding sequence is TGTGCCAGCAGCCAACCAGCGGGAGTAGGGACAGATACGCAGTATTTT.

DNA of the CDR3: TGCGCCAGCAGCCAAGCCCTTAGCGGGGGCTTCAATGAGCAGTTCTTC. Translated, it gives CASSQALSGGFNEQFF. The chain combines TRBV4-1 with TRBJ2-1; 9 positions match TRBD2. Per germline, CDR1 MGHRA and CDR2 YSYEKL. The CDR3 extends over 16 amino acids. Germline trimming cut 1 base from V and 6 bases from J; bases unmatched to any gene: 7.